The next 13 T cell receptor beta chains were all read from a single sample in a study of identical twins' blood T cells. MiXCR, run by TCRdb on the 5' RACE reads, gives a single entry per CDR3 protein. This table has 300,000 to 450,000 distinct CDR3 sequences, over 25% appearing once. The sequenced sample consisted of PBMCs. The receptors were sampled from a woman aged 18 to 49 in good health.

The V gene is TRBV4-1, the J gene TRBJ2-2, with 11 nucleotides matching TRBD2. The CDR3 consists of 18 residues. Germline V gives CDR1 MGHRA, CDR2 YSYEKL. After removal of 4 bases from V and 1 base from J, the junction contained 8 bases not matched to a gene. DNA of the CDR3: TGCGCCAGCAGCCTCGATGGAGGACTAGCGGGGAACACCGGGGAGCTGTTTTTT. Protein product: CASSLDGGLAGNTGELFF.

The sample holds many counts of this clonotype. The chain is built from TRBV5-1 and TRBJ1-5, with 7 bases lining up with TRBD1. This CDR3 is 14 amino acids long. Germline CDR1 is SGHRS and CDR2 is YFSETQ. Unmatched junction bases numbered 3, after V lost 4 bases and J lost 2 bases. The CDR3 here is CASSEGGGNQPQHF. Here the CDR3 DNA reads TGCGCCAGCAGCGAAGGGGGCGGCAATCAGCCCCAGCATTTT.

The chain recombines TRBV6-1 with TRBJ1-1, with D unclear. This CDR3 is 14 amino acids long. Trimming took off 7 bases at V and 1 base at J, with 13 bases between the two ends. The germline V gene encodes CDR1 MNHNS and CDR2 SASEGT. DNA for the CDR3: TGTGCCAGCAAGGACTTGGCGAAGAACACTGAAGCTTTCTTT. Translating it yields CASKDLAKNTEAFF.

The chain couples TRBV20-1 to TRBJ2-1; TRBD2 agrees at 14 bases. CDR1 and CDR2 from the germline V gene are DFQATT and SNEGSKA (reference sequence). With V trimmed by 5 bases and J by 8 bases, 14 bases remained unmatched. The CDR3 contains 17 residues. DNA for the CDR3: TGCAGTGCTGACAGAAGACTAGCGGGGGGGTTTATCGATGAGCAGTTCTTC. Its translation: CSADRRLAGGFIDEQFF.

Of note for this clonotype: An end of the junction differs from the germline gene, which may be a read error. The chain carries TRBV12-3 or TRBV12-4 and TRBJ1-1, with a tentative D call TRBD1 (6 bases). This CDR3 region has 14 residues. CDR3 region: CACSFKQGYTEAFF. The DNA for the CDR3 is TGTGCCTGCAGTTTCAAACAGGGATACACTGAAGCTTTCTTT.

Concerning this clonotype itself: Being one base from a much bigger clone, this may be a read error. This chain connects TRBV5-1 to TRBJ1-4; possibly TRBD1 for D (6 bases). CDR1 and CDR2 (germline): SGHRS, YFSETQ. The CDR3 loop spans 13 amino acids. The CDR3 DNA reads TGCGCCGGCAGCTTTCAGGGGATCGGAAAACTGTTTTTT. Its translation: CAGSFQGIGKLFF.

The rearrangement uses TRBV3-1 and TRBJ1-5; D perhaps matches TRBD1 (6 bases). CDR1 is LGHDT, CDR2 YNNKEL, per germline (reference sequence). The CDR3 loop spans 13 amino acids. V shed 0 bases and J shed 7 bases, with 7 bases lying between them. The CDR3 sequence: CASSQEGAQPQHF. DNA of the CDR3: TGTGCCAGCAGCCAAGAGGGGGCCCAGCCCCAGCATTTT. The full variable domain, its missing parts supplied by reference TRBV3-1 and TRBJ1-5, is DTAVSQTPKYLVTQMGNDKSIKCEQNLGHDTMYWYKQDSKKFLKIMFSYNNKELIINETVPNRFSPKSPDKAHLNLHINSLELGDSAVYFCASSQEGAQPQHFGDGTRLSIL.

Worth noting for this clonotype: One base away lies a much larger clone, so this may be a sequencing read error. The chain employs TRBV29-1 and TRBJ1-4; tentative D call: TRBD1 (6 bases). The CDR3 spans 13 residues. Trimming took 3 bases from V and 7 from J, leaving 12 bases between them. Germline V gene data show CDR1 as SQVTM and CDR2 as ANQGSEA. The CDR3 sequence is CSVDDRSGEKLFF. DNA of the CDR3: TGCAGCGTTGATGACAGGAGTGGTGAAAAACTGTTTTTT.

This clonotype was observed a handful of times. V is TRBV12-3 or TRBV12-4 and J is TRBJ2-7; weak D call: TRBD1 (6 bases). Trimming shortened V by 5 bases and J by 3 bases, and 14 bases separated the two germline ends. The CDR3 is 14 amino acids. CDR3 protein: CASSTRGFDYEQYF. The DNA of the CDR3 is TGTGCCAGCAGTACCAGGGGTTTTGACTACGAGCAGTACTTC.

This clonotype was counted a few times. The gene calls are TRBV28 and TRBJ1-2, with no clear D. The V and J ends lost 6 bases and 4 bases respectively, with 15 bases between them. Germline CDR1 and CDR2: MDHEN and SYDVKM. This CDR3 region has 14 residues. The CDR3 coding sequence is TGTGCCAGCAGGGCTGGAGGGCGCTCCTATGGCTACACCTTC. Translation gives CASRAGGRSYGYTF.

V and J are TRBV28 and TRBJ1-3; tentative D call: TRBD1 (5 bases). The germline V and J ends were trimmed by 4 bases and 0 bases, with 13 bases remaining between them. CDR1 is MDHEN, CDR2 SYDVKM, per germline. The CDR3 runs 16 residues. The CDR3 nucleotides are TGTGCCAGCAGTTCCGGGACGGCGGTCTCTGGAAACACCATATATTTT. Translated, it gives CASSSGTAVSGNTIYF.

The rearrangement uses TRBV4-3 and TRBJ1-2; D uncertain. This CDR3 contains 14 residues. V shed 4 bases and J shed 4 bases, with 13 bases lying between them. Germline-derived CDR1 and CDR2 are LGHNA and YSLEER. The CDR3 bases are TGCGCCAGCAGCCCACACCTAGGAGGCTATGGCTACACCTTC. Translated, it gives CASSPHLGGYGYTF.

V usage is TRBV4-1 and J usage is TRBJ2-2; D gene ambiguous. The V end lost 6 bases, the J end lost 1 base, and 6 bases lay between the germline ends. Germline CDR1 MGHRA, CDR2 YSYEKL. This CDR3 is 13 amino acids long. The CDR3 nucleotides read TGCGCCAGCAGAGACGGGAACACCGGGGAGCTGTTTTTT. Its translation is CASRDGNTGELFF.